This TCR beta chain was identified during a study of naive and memory T cell subsets. Findings and limits, study-wide: A clonotype means one alpha or beta sequence, not an alpha/beta pair. Naive and memory repertoire findings lacked a ground truth for validation.

The germline V gene encodes CDR1 SQVTM and CDR2 ANQGSEA. The CDR3 runs 12 residues. The V gene lost 7 bases and the J gene lost 7 bases, with 14 bases spanning the gap. A few counts support this clonotype. The antigen is not known. Two oligonucleotides, mixed equimolar, formed the beta constant-region primer covering TRBC1 and TRBC2. Ligated cDNA was amplified by four rounds of PCR with nested alpha and beta constant-region primers and SP2. TCRdb independently ran MiXCR on the UMI-ligation and nested PCR reads; one entry per CDR3 protein. The sample shows 140,000 to 150,000 distinct CDR3 sequences, more than 15% of them seen only once. CD8 T cells were positively selected from what remained after CD4 positive selection.

The sequencing sample was made of naive CD4+ T cells from blood. The clonotype originates from a human donor in good health. The chain uses TRBV29-1 and TRBJ2-1, with a tentative D call TRBD2 (7 bases). CDR3 region: CSAEGGDNEQFF. CDR3 coding DNA: TGCAGCGCCGAGGGGGGGGATAATGAGCAGTTCTTC.